This TCR beta chain was identified during a study of glioma-infiltrating T cells after dendritic cell vaccination. Some clones are missing from TCRdb's copy, which holds only in-frame ones; the method was immunoSEQ multiplex PCR. Found here are approximately 99,000 clones, 80% of them singletons; the top ten hold under 6.5%. Time point given: after dendritic cell vaccination, including at tumor progression/relapse. The CDR3 has 16 residues. Trimming removed 1 base at V and 0 bases at J, with 13 bases between. Per germline, CDR1 LNHDA and CDR2 SQIVND (reference sequence). Sample: blood, taken after dendritic cell vaccination. The TCR comes from a human donor with glioblastoma. The rearrangement joins TRBV19 to TRBJ2-7, with no clear D. CDR3 region: CASSIGPVPTSYEQYF. Here the CDR3 DNA reads TGTGCCAGTAGTATAGGTCCAGTCCCAACCTCCTACGAGCAGTACTTC.